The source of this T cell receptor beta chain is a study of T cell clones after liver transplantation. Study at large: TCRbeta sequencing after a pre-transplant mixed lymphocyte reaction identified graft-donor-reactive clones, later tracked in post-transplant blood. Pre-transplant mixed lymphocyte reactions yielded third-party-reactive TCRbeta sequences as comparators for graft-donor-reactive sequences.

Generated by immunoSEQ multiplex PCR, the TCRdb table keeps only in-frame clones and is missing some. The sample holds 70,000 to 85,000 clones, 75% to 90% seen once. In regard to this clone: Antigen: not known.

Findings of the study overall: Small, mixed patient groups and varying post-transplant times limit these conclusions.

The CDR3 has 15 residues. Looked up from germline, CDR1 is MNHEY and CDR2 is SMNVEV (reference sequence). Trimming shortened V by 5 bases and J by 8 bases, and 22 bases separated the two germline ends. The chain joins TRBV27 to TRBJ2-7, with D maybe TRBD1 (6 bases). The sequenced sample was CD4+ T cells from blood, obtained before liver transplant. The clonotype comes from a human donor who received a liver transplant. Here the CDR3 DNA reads TGTGCCAGCAGTCCCTCCGGGACACTACTACGCAAGCAGTACTTC. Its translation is CASSPSGTLLRKQYF.